This TCR beta chain was sequenced for a study of blood T cell repertoires in COVID-19. Looking at the study overall: Samples representing acute and convalescent COVID-19 were sourced from the United States, Italy and Spain. Sources were T cells, B-cell-depleted T cells, or PBMCs; the material itself was cDNA or gDNA.

Original handling: Nucleated cell number was recorded as an estimate derived from reference gene primer amplification. Profiling relied on immunoSEQ multiplex PCR, and the TCRdb table lists in-frame clones only, not all of them. V and J calls plus clone size are reproduced from that table; the DNA served to infer D and trimming. The sample includes over 200,000 clones, roughly 90% of them seen just once. The CDR3 sequence is 14 residues long. The V gene lost 6 bases and the J gene lost 5 bases, with 11 bases spanning the gap. From germline, CDR1 is SEHNR and CDR2 FQNEAQ (reference sequence). The sequence was obtained from a woman between 55 and 75 years old with acute or convalescent COVID-19. J is TRBJ1-6 and V is TRBV7-9; D gene uncertain. Specimen: peripheral blood. CDR3 amino acids: CASRPRVDNSPLHF. The CDR3 DNA reads TGTGCCAGCAGACCGCGGGTGGATAATTCACCCCTCCACTTT.